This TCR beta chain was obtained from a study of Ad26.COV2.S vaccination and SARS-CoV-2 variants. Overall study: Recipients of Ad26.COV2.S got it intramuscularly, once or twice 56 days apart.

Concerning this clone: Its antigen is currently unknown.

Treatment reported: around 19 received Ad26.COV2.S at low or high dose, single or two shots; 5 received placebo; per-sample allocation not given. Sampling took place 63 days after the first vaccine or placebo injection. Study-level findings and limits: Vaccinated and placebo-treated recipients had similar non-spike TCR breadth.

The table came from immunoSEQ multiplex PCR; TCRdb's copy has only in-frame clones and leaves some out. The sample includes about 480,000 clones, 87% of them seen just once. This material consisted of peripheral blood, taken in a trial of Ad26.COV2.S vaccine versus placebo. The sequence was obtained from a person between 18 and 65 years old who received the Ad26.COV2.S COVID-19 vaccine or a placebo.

The CDR3 here is CATSRTGTSGKGRETQYF. CDR3 DNA: TGTGCCACCAGCAGGACAGGGACTAGCGGGAAGGGCCGAGAGACCCAGTACTTC. This sequence joins TRBV15 and TRBJ2-5; 13 nucleotides line up with TRBD2. The V and J ends lost 3 bases and 4 bases, in that order; junction bases with no gene match: 11. Germline CDR1 LNHNV, CDR2 YYDKDF (reference sequence). The CDR3 has 18 residues.